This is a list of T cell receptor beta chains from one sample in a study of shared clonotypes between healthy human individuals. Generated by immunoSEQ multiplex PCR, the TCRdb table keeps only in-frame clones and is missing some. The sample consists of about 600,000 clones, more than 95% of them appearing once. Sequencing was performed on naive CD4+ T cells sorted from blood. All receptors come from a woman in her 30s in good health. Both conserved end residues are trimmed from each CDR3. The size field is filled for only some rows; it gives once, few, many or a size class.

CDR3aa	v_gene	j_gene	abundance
ASSRYSQKQETQY	TRBV6-6	TRBJ2-5	NA
ASKTSGRKGDTQY	TRBV6-6	TRBJ2-3	NA
ASRHSGGNYEQY	TRBV7-8	TRBJ2-7	NA
ASSVDRGHVGELF	TRBV6-1	TRBJ2-2	NA
ASSYSKRGEETQY	TRBV6-6	TRBJ2-5	NA
ASSIRQGKESPLH	TRBV19	TRBJ1-6	NA
ASSFLAGSYNEQF	TRBV5-1	TRBJ2-1	NA
ASDQSGTGEHEQY	TRBV28	TRBJ2-7	NA
ASSSRGLWYNEQF	TRBV7-8	TRBJ2-1	once
ASSHGTVNYGYT	TRBV18	TRBJ1-2	NA
ASSSVEGMGGTEAF	TRBV28	TRBJ1-1	NA
ASSLRGQGVTDTQY	TRBV7-9	TRBJ2-3	NA
ASSSPGTSSEKQY	TRBV5-1	TRBJ2-3	NA
SATGTGDEKLF	TRBV29-1	TRBJ1-4	NA
ASSREGDEKLF	TRBV5-4	TRBJ1-4	NA
ASREVAGQY	TRBV2	TRBJ2-7	NA
SARGLETF	TRBV20-1	TRBJ2-1	NA
ASSESSGRLYNEQF	TRBV6-1	TRBJ2-1	NA
AWTSGGYNEQF	TRBV30	TRBJ2-1	NA
ASTRDADTDTQY	TRBV5-5	TRBJ2-3	NA
ASSLGTAYNEQF	TRBV27	TRBJ2-1	NA
ASRGAGTGELF	TRBV4-1	TRBJ2-2	NA
ASSFQGGNQPQH	TRBV11-2	TRBJ1-5	once
ASSQSRTDSYEQY	TRBV5-2	TRBJ2-7	NA
ASSLDAQLNTEAF	TRBV7-9	TRBJ1-1	NA
ASSLDSSVGQPQH	TRBV28	TRBJ1-5	NA
ASSPGGGIYQPQH	TRBV5-5	TRBJ1-5	NA
ASSLVVASQNEQF	TRBV5-1	TRBJ2-1	NA
AWSPGHRNSPLH	TRBV30	TRBJ1-6	NA
ASSLGQDQPQH	TRBV13	TRBJ1-5	NA
ASSGRTGGPFNTEAF	TRBV28	TRBJ1-1	NA
ASSVATSGIGF	TRBV19	TRBJ2-1	NA
ASMGADYQETQY	TRBV28	TRBJ2-5	NA
AISEPPDRESYEQY	TRBV10-3	NA	NA
ASSFSQDADTQY	TRBV5-1	TRBJ2-3	NA
ASSIAGANVLT	TRBV5-1	TRBJ2-6	once
AWSRRDTQY	TRBV30	TRBJ2-3	NA
ASSGAGTRVVQLF	TRBV25-1	TRBJ2-2	once
ASSSFGRLAGGGEQF	TRBV5-4	TRBJ2-1	NA
ASRRRGSLQAGNTIY	TRBV5-6	TRBJ1-3	NA
ASSLTGPGANVLT	TRBV27	TRBJ2-6	NA
VRSPGYRGGSGELF	TRBV7-5	TRBJ2-2	once
SVETIQGAGNTIY	TRBV29-1	TRBJ1-3	NA
ASSPTGTGSEKLF	TRBV27	TRBJ1-4	NA
ASSYRDGSILAQREAYNEQF	TRBV5-1	TRBJ2-1	NA
ASSPPPQLHVQETQY	TRBV11-2	TRBJ2-5	NA
ASSIEAGNNEQF	TRBV19	TRBJ2-1	NA
ASSLVGGSNQPQH	TRBV5-1	TRBJ1-5	NA
ASSTGQGRYGYT	TRBV5-6	TRBJ1-2	few
ASSSRTVRGKNIQY	TRBV2	TRBJ2-4	NA
ASSSGGRGAEEKLF	TRBV28	TRBJ1-4	NA
ASSRTVSYEQY	TRBV6-5	TRBJ2-7	NA